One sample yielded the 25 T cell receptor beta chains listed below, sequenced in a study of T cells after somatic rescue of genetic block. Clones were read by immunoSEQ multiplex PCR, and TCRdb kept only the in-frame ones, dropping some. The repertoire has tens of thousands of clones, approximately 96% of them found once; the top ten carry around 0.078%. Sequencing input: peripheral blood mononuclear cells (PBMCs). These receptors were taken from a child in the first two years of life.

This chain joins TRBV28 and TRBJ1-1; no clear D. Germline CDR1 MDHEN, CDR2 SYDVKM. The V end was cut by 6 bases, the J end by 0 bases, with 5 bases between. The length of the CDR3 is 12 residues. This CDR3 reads CASSRMNTEAFF. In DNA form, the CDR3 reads TGTGCCAGCAGCCGGATGAACACTGAAGCTTTCTTT.

CDR3 DNA: TGTGCCATGGGGGGGGCAGATACGCAGTATTTT. Its translation: CAMGGADTQYF. The chain combines TRBV10-3 with TRBJ2-3; 7 bases agree with TRBD2. Germline CDR1 and CDR2: ENHRY and SYGVKD. Trimming cost V 9 bases and J 4 bases; bases outside gene matches: 1. This CDR3 spans 11 amino acids.

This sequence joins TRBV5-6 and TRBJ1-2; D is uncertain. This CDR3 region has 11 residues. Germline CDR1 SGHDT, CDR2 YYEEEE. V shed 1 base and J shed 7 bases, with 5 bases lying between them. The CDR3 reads CASSLLGGYTF. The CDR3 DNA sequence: TGTGCCAGCAGCTTGTTGGGTGGCTACACCTTC.

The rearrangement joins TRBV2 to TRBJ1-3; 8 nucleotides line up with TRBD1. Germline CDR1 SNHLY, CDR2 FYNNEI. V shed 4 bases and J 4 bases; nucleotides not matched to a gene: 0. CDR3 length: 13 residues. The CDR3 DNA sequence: TGTGCCAGCAGTGGGACAGGGGGAAACACCATATATTTT. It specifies CASSGTGGNTIYF. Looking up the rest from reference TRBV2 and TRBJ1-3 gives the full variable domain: EPEVTQTPSHQVTQMGQEVILRCVPISNHLYFYWYRQILGQKVEFLVSFYNNEISEKSEIFDDQFSVERPDGSNFTLKIRSTKLEDSAMYFCASSGTGGNTIYFGEGSWLTVV.

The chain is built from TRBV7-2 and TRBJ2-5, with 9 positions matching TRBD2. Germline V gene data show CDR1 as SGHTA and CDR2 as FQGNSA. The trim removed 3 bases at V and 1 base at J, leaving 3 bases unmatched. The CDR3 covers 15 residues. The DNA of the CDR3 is TGTGCCAGCAGCTTGACTAGCGGCCCCCAAGAGACCCAGTACTTC. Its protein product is CASSLTSGPQETQYF.

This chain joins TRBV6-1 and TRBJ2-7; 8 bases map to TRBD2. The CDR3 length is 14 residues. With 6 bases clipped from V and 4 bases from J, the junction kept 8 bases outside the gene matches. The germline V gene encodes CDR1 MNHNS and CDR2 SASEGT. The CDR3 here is CASRRTGRAYEQYF. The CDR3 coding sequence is TGTGCCAGCAGGAGGACCGGGAGGGCTTACGAGCAGTACTTC.

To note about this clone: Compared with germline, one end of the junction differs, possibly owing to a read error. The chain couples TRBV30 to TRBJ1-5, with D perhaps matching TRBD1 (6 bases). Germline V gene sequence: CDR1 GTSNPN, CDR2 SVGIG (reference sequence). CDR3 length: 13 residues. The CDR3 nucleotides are TGTGCCTGGAGTGTACTTTCGGGGGCAGCCCCAGCATTT. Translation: CAWSVLSGAAPAF.

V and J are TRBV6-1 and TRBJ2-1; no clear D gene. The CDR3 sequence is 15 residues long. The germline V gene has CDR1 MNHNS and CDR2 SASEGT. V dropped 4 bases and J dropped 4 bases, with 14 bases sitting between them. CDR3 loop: CASSVPALWYNEQFF. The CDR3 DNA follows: TGTGCCAGCAGTGTCCCAGCCCTTTGGTACAATGAGCAGTTCTTC.

The CDR3 DNA follows: TGTGCCAGCAGTTACTCGTTCTTAATTAGGGCAGATACGCAGTATTTT. It yields the protein CASSYSFLIRADTQYF. The chain has TRBV6-6 and TRBJ2-3; no clear D. The CDR3 runs 16 residues. Trimming took 0 bases from V and 4 from J, leaving 14 bases between them. CDR1 is MNHNY and CDR2 is SVGAGI in the germline V gene (reference sequence).

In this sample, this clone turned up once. The CDR3 nucleotides are TGCGCCAGCAGCCAAGGGTCTCTAGCGGGATCCTCTGGGGCCAACGTCCTGACTTTC. Amino acid sequence: CASSQGSLAGSSGANVLTF. This chain connects TRBV4-1 to TRBJ2-6, with TRBD2 matching 9 bases. The ends lost 1 base at V and 0 bases at J; junction bases unmatched: 7. The germline gives CDR1 MGHRA, CDR2 YSYEKL. The CDR3 contains 19 residues.

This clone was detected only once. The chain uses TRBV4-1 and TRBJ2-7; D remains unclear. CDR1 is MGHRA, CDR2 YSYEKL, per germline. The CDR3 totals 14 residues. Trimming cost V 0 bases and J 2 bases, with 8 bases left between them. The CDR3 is CASSQDRPAYEQYF. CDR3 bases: TGCGCCAGCAGCCAAGATAGGCCGGCCTACGAGCAGTACTTC.

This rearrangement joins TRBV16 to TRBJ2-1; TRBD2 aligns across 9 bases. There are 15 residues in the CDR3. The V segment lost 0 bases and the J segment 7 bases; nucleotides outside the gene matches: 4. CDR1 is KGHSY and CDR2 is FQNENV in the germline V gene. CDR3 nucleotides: TGTGCCAGCAGCCAATCCCGGACTAGCGCTAATGAGCAGTTCTTC. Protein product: CASSQSRTSANEQFF.

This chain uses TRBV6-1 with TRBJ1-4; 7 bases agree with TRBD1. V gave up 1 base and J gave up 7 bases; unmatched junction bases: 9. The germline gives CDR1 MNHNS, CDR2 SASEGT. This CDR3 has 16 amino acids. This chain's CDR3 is CASSEGRGLFFEKLFF. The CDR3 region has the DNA TGTGCCAGCAGTGAAGGAAGGGGGCTATTCTTTGAAAAACTGTTTTTT.

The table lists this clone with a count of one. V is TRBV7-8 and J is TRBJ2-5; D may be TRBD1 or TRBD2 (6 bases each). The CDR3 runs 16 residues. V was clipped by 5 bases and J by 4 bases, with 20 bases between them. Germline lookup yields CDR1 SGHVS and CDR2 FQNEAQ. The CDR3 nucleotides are TGTGCCAGCAGCCGAGTCGGGCTTCGGGGGCGAGAGACCCAGTACTTC. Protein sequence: CASSRVGLRGRETQYF.

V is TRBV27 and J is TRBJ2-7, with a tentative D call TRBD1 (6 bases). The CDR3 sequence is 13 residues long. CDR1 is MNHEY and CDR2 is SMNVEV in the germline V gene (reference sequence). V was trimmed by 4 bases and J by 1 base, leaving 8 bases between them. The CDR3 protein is CASSWGTSYEQYF. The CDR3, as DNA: TGTGCCAGCAGTTGGGGGACATCCTACGAGCAGTACTTC.

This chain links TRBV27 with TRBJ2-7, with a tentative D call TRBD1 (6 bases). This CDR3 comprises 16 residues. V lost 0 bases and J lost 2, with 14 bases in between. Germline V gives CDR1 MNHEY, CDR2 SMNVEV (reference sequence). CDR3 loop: CASSLSPTTGTYEQYF. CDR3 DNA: TGTGCCAGCAGTTTATCTCCAACGACAGGCACCTACGAGCAGTACTTC.

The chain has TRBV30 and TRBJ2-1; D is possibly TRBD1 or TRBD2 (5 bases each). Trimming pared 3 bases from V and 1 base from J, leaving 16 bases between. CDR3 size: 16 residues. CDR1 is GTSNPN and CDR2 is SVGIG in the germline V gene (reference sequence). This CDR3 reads CAWSHGARRSYNEQFF. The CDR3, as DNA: TGTGCCTGGAGCCACGGGGCTAGGAGATCCTACAATGAGCAGTTCTTC.

The CDR3 DNA reads TGTGCCAGCAGCTTGGCGACAGGGCCTGAAGCTTTCTTT. It encodes CASSLATGPEAFF. The rearrangement joins TRBV5-6 to TRBJ1-1; 7 nucleotides match TRBD1. Unmatched junction bases numbered 2, after V lost 0 bases and J lost 6 bases. The CDR3 covers 13 residues. Germline V gives CDR1 SGHDT, CDR2 YYEEEE.

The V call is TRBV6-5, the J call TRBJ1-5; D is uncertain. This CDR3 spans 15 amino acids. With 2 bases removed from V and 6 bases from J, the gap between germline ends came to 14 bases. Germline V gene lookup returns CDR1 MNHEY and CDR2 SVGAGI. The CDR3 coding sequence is TGTGCCAGCAGTTACCGACACCCCCGGGGTCAGCCCCAGCATTTT. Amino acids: CASSYRHPRGQPQHF.

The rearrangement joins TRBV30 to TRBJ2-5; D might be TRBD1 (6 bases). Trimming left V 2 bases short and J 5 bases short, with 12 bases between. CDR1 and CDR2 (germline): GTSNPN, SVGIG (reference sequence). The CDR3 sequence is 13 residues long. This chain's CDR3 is CAWSSGALETQYF. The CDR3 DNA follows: TGTGCCTGGAGTTCAGGGGCGCTGGAGACCCAGTACTTC.

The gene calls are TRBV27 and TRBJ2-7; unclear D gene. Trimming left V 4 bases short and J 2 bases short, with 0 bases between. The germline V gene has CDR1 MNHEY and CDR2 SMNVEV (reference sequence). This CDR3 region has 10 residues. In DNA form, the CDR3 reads TGTGCCAGCAGTTCCTACGAGCAGTACTTC. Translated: CASSSYEQYF.

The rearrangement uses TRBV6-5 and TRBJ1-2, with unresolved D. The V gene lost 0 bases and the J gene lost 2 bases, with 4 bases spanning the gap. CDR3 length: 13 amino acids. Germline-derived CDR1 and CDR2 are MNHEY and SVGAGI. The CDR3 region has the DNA TGTGCCAGCAGTTACTCCAAAAACTATGGCTACACCTTC. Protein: CASSYSKNYGYTF.

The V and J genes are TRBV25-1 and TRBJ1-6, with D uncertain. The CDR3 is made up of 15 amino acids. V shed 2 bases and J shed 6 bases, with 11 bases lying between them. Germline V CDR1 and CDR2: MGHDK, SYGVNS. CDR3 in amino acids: CASSEEVTANSPLHF. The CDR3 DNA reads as TGTGCCAGCAGTGAAGAGGTGACTGCTAATTCACCCCTCCACTTT.

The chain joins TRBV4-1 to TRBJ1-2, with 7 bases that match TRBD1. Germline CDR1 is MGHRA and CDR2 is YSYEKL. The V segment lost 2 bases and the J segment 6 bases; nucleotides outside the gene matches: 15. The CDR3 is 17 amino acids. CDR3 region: CASSQIFPIQGQNGYTF. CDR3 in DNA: TGCGCCAGCAGCCAAATTTTCCCAATTCAGGGACAGAATGGCTACACCTTC.

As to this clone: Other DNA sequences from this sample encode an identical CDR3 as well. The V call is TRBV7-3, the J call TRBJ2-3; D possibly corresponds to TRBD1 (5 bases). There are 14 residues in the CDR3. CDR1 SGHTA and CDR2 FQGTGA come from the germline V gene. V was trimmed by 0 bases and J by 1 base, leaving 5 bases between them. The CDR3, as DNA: TGTGCCAGCAGCTTAACAGGGGGCACAGATACGCAGTATTTT. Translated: CASSLTGGTDTQYF.